The text below deals with one TCR beta chain. Its antigen is still unknown. Sequencing used immunoSEQ multiplex PCR; TCRdb keeps in-frame clones, though not all of them. The sample contains fewer than 40,000 clones, about 81% of which appear only once. This entry belongs to a study of T cells in narcolepsy. The overall study: Enrolled donors included narcolepsy type 1 or type 2 patients and healthy controls.

The study, taken as a whole, reports: No autoreactive T cell clone sequences appeared in some memory CD4+ repertoires. Blood of same and different patients, but not healthy controls, reportedly held recurring autoreactive clonotypes. Same-patient CSF and blood CD4+ T cell clonotypes included HCRT-specific and TRIB2-specific autoreactive ones.

Sequenced sample: CD45RA- memory CD4+ T cells from PBMCs. The source is a human donor with narcolepsy.

DNA of the CDR3: TGCGCCAGCAGCTTGGAGACAGGGTATAATTCACCCCTCCACTTT. It encodes CASSLETGYNSPLHF. The J gene is TRBJ1-6, the V gene TRBV5-1, with TRBD1 identical over 7 bases. The CDR3 covers 15 residues. V shed 0 bases, J shed 4 bases, and the junction held 1 base outside the gene matches. Germline V gives CDR1 SGHRS, CDR2 YFSETQ.